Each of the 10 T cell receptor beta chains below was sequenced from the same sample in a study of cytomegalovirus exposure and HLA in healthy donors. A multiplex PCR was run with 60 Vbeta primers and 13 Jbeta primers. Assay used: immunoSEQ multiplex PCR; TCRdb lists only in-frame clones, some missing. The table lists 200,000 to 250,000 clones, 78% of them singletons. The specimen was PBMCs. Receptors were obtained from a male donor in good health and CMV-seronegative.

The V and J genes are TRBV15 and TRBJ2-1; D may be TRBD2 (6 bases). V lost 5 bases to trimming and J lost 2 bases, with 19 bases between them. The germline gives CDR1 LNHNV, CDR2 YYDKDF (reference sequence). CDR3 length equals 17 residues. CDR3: CATSLYGPGAPYNEQFF. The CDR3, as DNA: TGTGCCACCAGCCTTTACGGACCGGGAGCGCCCTACAATGAGCAGTTCTTC.

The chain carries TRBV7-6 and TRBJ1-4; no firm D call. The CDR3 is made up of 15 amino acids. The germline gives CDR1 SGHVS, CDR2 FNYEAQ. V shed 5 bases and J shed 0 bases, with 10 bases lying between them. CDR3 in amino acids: CASSPYSATNEKLFF. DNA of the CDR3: TGTGCCAGCAGCCCATACTCGGCAACTAATGAAAAACTGTTTTTT. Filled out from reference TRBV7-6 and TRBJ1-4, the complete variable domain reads GAGVSQSPRYKVTKRGQDVALRCDPISGHVSLYWYRQALGQGPEFLTYFNYEAQQDKSGLPNDRFSAERPEGSISTLTIQRTEQRDSAMYRCASSPYSATNEKLFFGSGTQLSVL.

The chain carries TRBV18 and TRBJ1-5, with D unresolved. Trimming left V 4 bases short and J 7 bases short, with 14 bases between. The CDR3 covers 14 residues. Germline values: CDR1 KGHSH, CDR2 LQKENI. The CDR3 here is CASSLLTSEQPQHF. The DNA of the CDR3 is TGTGCCAGCTCACTACTAACATCCGAGCAGCCCCAGCATTTT.

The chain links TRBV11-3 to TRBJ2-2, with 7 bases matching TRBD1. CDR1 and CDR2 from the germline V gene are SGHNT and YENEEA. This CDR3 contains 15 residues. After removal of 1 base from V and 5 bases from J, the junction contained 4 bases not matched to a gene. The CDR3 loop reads CASSLVGQLTGELFF. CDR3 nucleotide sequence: TGTGCCAGCAGCTTAGTGGGACAGTTGACCGGGGAGCTGTTTTTT.

CDR3 nucleotides: TGCGCCAGCAGCTTGGCCTTGCGTTTCAGGGGAACAACCGGGGAGCTGTTTTTT. This encodes CASSLALRFRGTTGELFF. This chain joins TRBV5-1 and TRBJ2-2, with D tentatively TRBD1 (6 bases). The CDR3 runs to 18 residues. The germline V gene has CDR1 SGHRS and CDR2 YFSETQ. The V gene lost 0 bases and the J gene lost 5 bases, with 20 bases spanning the gap.

The CDR3 nucleotides are TGTGCCAGCAGCTTGTGGACAGGGGGAACGAACCTCCACTTT. Protein product: CASSLWTGGTNLHF. The J gene is TRBJ1-6, the V gene TRBV5-4; 10 positions match TRBD1. The CDR3 runs 14 residues. Germline V gives CDR1 SGHNT, CDR2 YYREEE (reference sequence). The trim removed 1 base at V and 15 bases at J, leaving 7 bases unmatched.

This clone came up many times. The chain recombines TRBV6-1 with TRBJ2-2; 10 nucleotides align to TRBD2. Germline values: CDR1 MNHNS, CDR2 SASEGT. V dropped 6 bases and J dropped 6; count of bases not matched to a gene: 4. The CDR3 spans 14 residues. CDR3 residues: CASRLAGKAGELFF. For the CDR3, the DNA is TGTGCCAGCAGACTAGCGGGAAAGGCCGGGGAGCTGTTTTTT.

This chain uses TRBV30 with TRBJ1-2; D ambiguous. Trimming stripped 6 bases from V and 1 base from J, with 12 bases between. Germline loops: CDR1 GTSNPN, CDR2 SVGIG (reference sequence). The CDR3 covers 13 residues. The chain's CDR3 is CACLAGINYGYTF. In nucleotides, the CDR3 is TGTGCCTGTTTGGCAGGCATTAACTATGGCTACACCTTC.

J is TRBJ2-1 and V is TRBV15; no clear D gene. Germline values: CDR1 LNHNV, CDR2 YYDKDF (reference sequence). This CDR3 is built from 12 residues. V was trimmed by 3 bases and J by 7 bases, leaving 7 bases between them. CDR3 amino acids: CATSRYSNEQFF. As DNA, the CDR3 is TGTGCCACCAGCAGGTACAGTAATGAGCAGTTCTTC.

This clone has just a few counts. The CDR3 spells CASSFDTGTGYEQYF. In nucleotides, the CDR3 is TGTGCCAGCAGCTTCGATACCGGGACAGGGTATGAGCAGTACTTC. V gene TRBV9 combines with J gene TRBJ2-7; 9 nucleotides align to TRBD1. Germline V gene sequence: CDR1 SGDLS, CDR2 YYNGEE. The CDR3 contains 15 residues. Trimming removed 4 bases from V and 7 bases from J; junction bases left unmatched: 12.